The sequence of this T cell receptor (beta chain) was determined in a study of T cell repertoires in cytomegalovirus infection. Findings of the study overall: Dominating the ex vivo response were TCR beta clonotypes that were CMV-specific and HLA-C-restricted.

Trimming removed 4 bases at V and 1 base at J, with 10 bases between. Germline lookup yields CDR1 MDHEN and CDR2 SYDVKM. This CDR3 region has 14 residues. As regards this clonotype: Antigen: not known.

TCRdb analysed the reads with MiXCR anew, one entry per CDR3 protein. Of roughly 310,000 distinct CDR3 sequences in the sample, about a sixth are singletons; the top ten hold approximately 12%. The sequence was collected from a human donor in good health (CMV status not recorded). Some clones in this sample may be carry-over from other donors' samples. The J gene is TRBJ2-5, the V gene TRBV28, with a weak D call TRBD1 (5 bases). The sequenced sample consisted of PBMCs. The CDR3 reads CASSSLTAQETQYF. The CDR3 nucleotides are TGTGCCAGCAGTTCTCTGACAGCCCAAGAGACCCAGTACTTC.